A selection of T cell receptor beta chains follows, all from one sample in a study of Ad26.COV2.S vaccination and SARS-CoV-2 variants. Measured with immunoSEQ multiplex PCR; TCRdb has only the in-frame clones, and not every one. The sample shows 300,000 to 350,000 clones, approximately 90% of them seen only once. Sample: peripheral blood, taken in a trial of Ad26.COV2.S vaccine versus placebo. These receptors originate from a person aged 18-65 years who received the Ad26.COV2.S COVID-19 vaccine or a placebo. CDR3s include the opening cysteine and the closing phenylalanine or tryptophan. A D gene is named only where the DNA matches it firmly. Part of the rows lack a size; the others show once, few, many or a class for expanded clones.

j_call clone_size d_call v_call cdr3_nt cdr3_aa
TRBJ2-1 . TRBD2 TRBV9 TGTGCCAGCACTTCAGCGGGAGGGCCCCTCAATGAGCAGTTCTTC CASTSAGGPLNEQFF
TRBJ1-4 . . TRBV19 TGTGCCAGTAGTATATACAGGGCGGAGGATGAAAAACTGTTTTTT CASSIYRAEDEKLFF
TRBJ2-1 . TRBD2 TRBV7-9 TGTGCCAGCAGCCCGCGACTAGCGGGAGATCATGAGCAGTTCTTC CASSPRLAGDHEQFF
TRBJ1-1 . . TRBV7-8 TGTGCCAGCAGCTTAGGATGGGGGAACACTGAAGCTTTCTTT CASSLGWGNTEAFF
TRBJ1-1 . . TRBV5-8 TGTGCCAGCAGCTTGGGAGTGAGGGATGAAGCTTTCTTT CASSLGVRDEAFF
TRBJ2-3 . . TRBV6-6 TGTGCCAGCAGTTACGCCTCCCTCTATGATACGCAGTATTTT CASSYASLYDTQYF
TRBJ2-3 . . TRBV7-9 TGTGCCGGGCGCCAGAACACAGATACGCAGTATTTT CAGRQNTDTQYF
TRBJ2-1 . . TRBV2 TGTGCCAGCAGTGTGACACTTGTTAATGAGCAGTTCTTC CASSVTLVNEQFF
TRBJ1-5 . . TRBV6-5 TGTGCCAGCAGCTCTGTGACGGATAGCAATCAGCCCCAGCATTTT CASSSVTDSNQPQHF
TRBJ2-2 . TRBD2 TRBV30 TGTGCCTGGAGTTTAGGACTAGCGGGAGGCGTCACCGGGGAGCTGTTTTTT CAWSLGLAGGVTGELFF
TRBJ1-2 . . TRBV15 TGTGCCACCACTCCTGAACCAGCTATTAACTATGGCTACACCTTC CATTPEPAINYGYTF
TRBJ2-3 once . TRBV19 TGTGCCAGTAGTATCGACAGGACCACAGATACGCAGTATTTT CASSIDRTTDTQYF
TRBJ2-2 . TRBD1 TRBV29-1 TGCAGCGTTGGCCCCGGGACAGTCTACTCGAACACCGGGGAGCTGTTTTTT CSVGPGTVYSNTGELFF
TRBJ2-7 . TRBD1 TRBV18 TGTGCCAGCTCACCGGGGACAGGGGTGCACGAGCAGTACTTC CASSPGTGVHEQYF
TRBJ1-1 . TRBD1 TRBV5-1 TGCGCCAGCAGCTTGATACAGGGGGAGGGCACTGAAGCTTTCTTT CASSLIQGEGTEAFF
TRBJ2-3 . . TRBV24-1 TGTGCCACCAGTGAGGGGCGTATAACAGATACGCAGTATTTT CATSEGRITDTQYF
TRBJ1-1 few . TRBV12-3/TRBV12-4 TGTGCCAGCAGTTTAGCAAGGGGCACTGAAGCTTTCTTT CASSLARGTEAFF
TRBJ2-7 . . TRBV3-1/TRBV3-2 TGTGCCAGCAGCCAAGCGGGACATCAGTACTTC CASSQAGHQYF
TRBJ2-7 . . TRBV12-3/TRBV12-4 TGTGCCAGCAGTTTAGCGGGCGAGCAGTACTTC CASSLAGEQYF
TRBJ1-4 . TRBD1 TRBV9 TGTGCCAGCAGCGTAGGGACAGGGCAGGACGAAAAACTGTTTTTT CASSVGTGQDEKLFF
TRBJ2-5 . TRBD1 TRBV19 TGTGCCAGTAGTACCTACCCTACGGACAGGTCTCTACAAGAGACCCAGTACTTC CASSTYPTDRSLQETQYF
TRBJ2-3 . . TRBV4-2 TGTGCCAGCAGCCAAGAAGGCGGTACGCGCACAGATACGCAGTATTTT CASSQEGGTRTDTQYF
TRBJ1-6 . . TRBV6-2/TRBV6-3 TGTGCCAGCAGTCCAAGGAGGTTGTCCAGGGTCGGCTCACCCCTCCACTTT CASSPRRLSRVGSPLHF
TRBJ2-3 . TRBD2 TRBV11-2 TGTGCCAGCAGCTTACGTCGGGCTAGCGGGAGCACAGATACGCAGTATTTT CASSLRRASGSTDTQYF
TRBJ1-1 . . TRBV4-1 TGCGCCAGCAGGGGGGGGGACACTGAAGCTTTCTTT CASRGGDTEAFF
TRBJ2-3 . TRBD2 TRBV29-1 TGCAGCGTTGGTAGACTAGCGGGGGCGATCACAGATACGCAGTATTTT CSVGRLAGAITDTQYF
TRBJ1-4 . . TRBV10-3 TGTGCCATCAGTGCAGGAACGGAAAAACTGTTTTTT CAISAGTEKLFF
TRBJ2-3 . . TRBV9 TGTGCCAGCAGCGATGATGCCTCTAGCACAGATACGCAGTATTTT CASSDDASSTDTQYF
TRBJ1-2 . . TRBV6-2/TRBV6-3 TGTGCCAGCAGTTACTCGAAGGGTGGCTACACCTTC CASSYSKGGYTF
TRBJ2-7 . . TRBV9 TGTGCCAGCAGCGTAGGGGGGGCTGCGAGGTCCTACGAGCAGTACTTC CASSVGGAARSYEQYF
TRBJ1-1 . . TRBV6-1 TGTGCCAGCAGTGAAGCTCGGGACACTGAAGCTTTCTTT CASSEARDTEAFF
TRBJ2-7 . . TRBV11-2 TGTGCCAGCAGCTTAGCATGGGGGACGGCTACCTACGAGCAGTACTTC CASSLAWGTATYEQYF
TRBJ1-1 . . TRBV4-1 TGCGCCAGCAGCCAAGGGCCGGGGGTCTTGAACACTGAAGCTTTCTTT CASSQGPGVLNTEAFF
TRBJ2-1 . TRBD2 TRBV7-9 TGTGCCAGCAGCACCACTAGCGGCTACAATGAGCAGTTCTTC CASSTTSGYNEQFF
TRBJ1-1 . TRBD1 TRBV27 TGTGCCAGCAGCATGACAGGGGGAGTAGCTGAAGCTTTCTTT CASSMTGGVAEAFF
TRBJ2-7 . . TRBV6-1 TGTGCCAGCAGTGAAGGCCAGAGCTCCTACGAGCAGTACTTC CASSEGQSSYEQYF
TRBJ1-5 . . TRBV6-1 TGTGCCAGCAGTGAATTCGACAGTTATAGCAATCAGCCCCAGCATTTT CASSEFDSYSNQPQHF
TRBJ2-2 . TRBD2 TRBV6-2/TRBV6-3 TGTGCCAGCAGTTACGGGGCCGTGGCGGGGGGGCCCGGGGAGCTGTTTTTT CASSYGAVAGGPGELFF
TRBJ1-5 . . TRBV15 TGTGCCACCAGCAAAGATACCTCCCGTCAGCCCCAGCATTTT CATSKDTSRQPQHF
TRBJ2-7 . . TRBV28 TGTGCCAGCGGCTCCGGGGAATACGAGCAGTACTTC CASGSGEYEQYF
TRBJ1-1 . TRBD1 TRBV18 TGTGCCAGCTCGCGACAGGGAAACACTGAAGCTTTCTTT CASSRQGNTEAFF
TRBJ1-2 . TRBD1 TRBV5-6 TGTGCCAGCAGCTCGGACGTCACAGGGGGATACTATGGCTACACCTTC CASSSDVTGGYYGYTF
TRBJ2-2 . . TRBV18 TGTGCCAGCTCCCGAAACCGAAAGGACAGACTGGCGAACACCGGGGAGCTGTTTTTT CASSRNRKDRLANTGELFF
TRBJ1-2 once . TRBV10-3 TGTGCCATCAGGCGGGGCCTTGACGTATATGGCTACACCTTC CAIRRGLDVYGYTF
TRBJ2-7 . . TRBV29-1 TGCAGCGTTGTGGGGGGCCCTTCCTACGAGCAGTACTTC CSVVGGPSYEQYF
TRBJ2-7 . . TRBV3-1/TRBV3-2 TGTGCCAGCACCACTCTGACAGCAGGGAACTACGAGCAGTACTTC CASTTLTAGNYEQYF
TRBJ1-2 . . TRBV27 TGTGCCAGCAGCTATCCCCTGATCCTCTATGGCTACACCTTC CASSYPLILYGYTF
TRBJ1-1 . . TRBV11-2 TGTGCCAGCAGCTTAGAGCGGGAAGCTGAAGCTTTCTTT CASSLEREAEAFF
TRBJ1-1 . TRBD1 TRBV14 TGTGCCAGCAGCCAAGATCTTTTGGGGGACAGGGGGTTCGGTGCTTTCTTT CASSQDLLGDRGFGAFF
TRBJ2-5 . TRBD2 TRBV30 TGTGCCTGGGCGGGGGAGGAGGAGACCCAGTACTTC CAWAGEEETQYF